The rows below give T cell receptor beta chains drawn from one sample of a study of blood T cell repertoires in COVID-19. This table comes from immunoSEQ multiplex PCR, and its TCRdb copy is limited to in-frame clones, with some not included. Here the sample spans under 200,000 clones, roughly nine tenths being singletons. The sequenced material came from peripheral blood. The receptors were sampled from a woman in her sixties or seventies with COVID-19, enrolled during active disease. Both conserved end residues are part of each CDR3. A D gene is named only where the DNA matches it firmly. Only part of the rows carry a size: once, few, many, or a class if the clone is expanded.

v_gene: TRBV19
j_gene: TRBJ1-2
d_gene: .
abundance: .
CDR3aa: CASQGLHGYTF
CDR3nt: TGTGCCAGTCAGGGTTTGCATGGCTACACCTTC

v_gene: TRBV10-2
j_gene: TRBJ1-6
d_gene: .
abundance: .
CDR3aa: CASSETGLFSPLHF
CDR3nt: TGCGCCAGCAGTGAGACAGGATTATTCTCACCCCTCCACTTT

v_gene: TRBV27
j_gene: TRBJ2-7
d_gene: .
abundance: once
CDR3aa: CASSHERGNSEQYF
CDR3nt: TGTGCCAGCAGCCACGAGAGAGGGAATTCGGAGCAGTACTTC

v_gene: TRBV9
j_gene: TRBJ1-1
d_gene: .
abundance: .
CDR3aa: CASSVVQGNTEAFF
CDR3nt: TGTGCCAGCAGCGTAGTACAGGGAAACACTGAAGCTTTCTTT

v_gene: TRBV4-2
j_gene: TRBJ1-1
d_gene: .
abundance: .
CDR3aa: CASSGDRPAGITEAFF
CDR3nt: TGTGCCAGCAGCGGAGACAGGCCCGCTGGGATCACTGAAGCTTTCTTT

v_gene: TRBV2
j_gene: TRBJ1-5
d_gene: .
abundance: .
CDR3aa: CASSEASWVGVPQHF
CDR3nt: TGTGCCAGCAGTGAAGCGTCGTGGGTAGGGGTCCCCCAGCATTTT

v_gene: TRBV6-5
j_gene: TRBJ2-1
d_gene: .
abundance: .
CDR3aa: CASSYVERTSYNEQFF
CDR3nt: TGTGCCAGCAGTTACGTCGAGCGGACCTCCTACAATGAGCAGTTCTTC

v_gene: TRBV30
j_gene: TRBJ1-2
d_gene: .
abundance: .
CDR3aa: CAAERKQGTF
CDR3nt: TGTGCCGCTGAGCGGAAGCAGGGGACCTTC

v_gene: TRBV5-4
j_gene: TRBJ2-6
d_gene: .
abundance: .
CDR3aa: CASRTGGANVLTF
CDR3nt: TGTGCCAGCAGGACAGGTGGGGCCAACGTCCTGACTTTC

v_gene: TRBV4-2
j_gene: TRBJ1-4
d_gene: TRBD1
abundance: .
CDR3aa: CASSQAPGTGYEKLFF
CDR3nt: TGTGCCAGCAGCCAAGCCCCCGGGACAGGGTATGAAAAACTGTTTTTT

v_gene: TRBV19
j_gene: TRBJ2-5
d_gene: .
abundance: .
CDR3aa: CASSPAEPDQETQYF
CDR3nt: TGTGCCAGTAGTCCGGCGGAGCCCGACCAAGAGACCCAGTACTTC

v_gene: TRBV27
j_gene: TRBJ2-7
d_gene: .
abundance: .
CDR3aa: CASSLQIAAYEQYF
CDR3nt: TGTGCCAGCAGTTTACAGATTGCAGCCTACGAGCAGTACTTC

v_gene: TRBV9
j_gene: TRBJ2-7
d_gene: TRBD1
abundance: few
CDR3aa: CASSVVTGSEQYF
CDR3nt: TGTGCCAGCAGCGTAGTGACAGGGTCCGAGCAGTACTTC

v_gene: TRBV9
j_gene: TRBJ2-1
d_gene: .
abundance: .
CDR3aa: CASSPPTRARSYNEQFF
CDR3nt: TGTGCCAGCAGCCCGCCCACGCGGGCCCGGTCCTACAATGAGCAGTTCTTC

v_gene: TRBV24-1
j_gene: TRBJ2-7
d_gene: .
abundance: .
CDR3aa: CATSDPSSYEQYF
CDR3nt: TGTGCCACCAGTGACCCCAGCTCCTACGAGCAGTACTTC

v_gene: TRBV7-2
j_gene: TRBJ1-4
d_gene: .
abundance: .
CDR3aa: CASSLGMGGRSSGGKLFF
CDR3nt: TGTGCCAGCAGCTTAGGAATGGGCGGTAGGTCCTCCGGAGGAAAACTGTTTTTT

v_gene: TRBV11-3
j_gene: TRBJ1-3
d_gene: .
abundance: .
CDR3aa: CASRDRYSGNTIYF
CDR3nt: TGTGCCAGCAGGGACAGATACTCTGGAAACACCATATATTTT

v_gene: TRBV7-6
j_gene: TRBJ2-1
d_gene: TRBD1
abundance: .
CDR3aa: CASSLSTGGYNEQFF
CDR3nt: TGTGCCAGCAGCTTGTCGACAGGGGGATACAATGAGCAGTTCTTC

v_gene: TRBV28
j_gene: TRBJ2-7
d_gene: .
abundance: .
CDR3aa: CASSLAYYEQYF
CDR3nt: TGTGCCAGCAGTTTAGCGTACTACGAGCAGTACTTC

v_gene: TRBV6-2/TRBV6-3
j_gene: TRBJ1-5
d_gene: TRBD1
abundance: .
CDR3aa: CASSPGTGEVNQPQHF
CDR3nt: TGTGCCAGCAGCCCTGGGACAGGGGAAGTCAATCAGCCCCAGCATTTT

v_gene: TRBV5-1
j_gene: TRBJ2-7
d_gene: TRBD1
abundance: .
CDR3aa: CASSLEGTGGAEQYF
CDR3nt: TGCGCCAGCAGCTTGGAGGGGACAGGGGGCGCCGAGCAGTACTTC

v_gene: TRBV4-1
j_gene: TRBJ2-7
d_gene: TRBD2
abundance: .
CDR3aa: CASSQQLAGGGSSYEQYF
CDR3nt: TGCGCCAGCAGCCAACAACTAGCGGGAGGGGGGAGCTCCTACGAGCAGTACTTC

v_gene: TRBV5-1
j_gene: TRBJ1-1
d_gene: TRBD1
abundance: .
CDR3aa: CASSLSGQWTEAFF
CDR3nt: TGCGCCAGCAGCTTGTCGGGACAGTGGACTGAAGCTTTCTTT

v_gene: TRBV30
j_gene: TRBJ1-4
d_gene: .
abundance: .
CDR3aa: CAWSVLGLSNEKLFF
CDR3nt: TGTGCCTGGAGTGTACTGGGACTTAGTAATGAAAAACTGTTTTTT

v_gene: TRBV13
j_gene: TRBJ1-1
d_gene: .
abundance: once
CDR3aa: CASSSRPGGGTEAFF
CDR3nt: TGTGCCAGCAGCTCCCGCCCGGGTGGAGGCACTGAAGCTTTCTTT

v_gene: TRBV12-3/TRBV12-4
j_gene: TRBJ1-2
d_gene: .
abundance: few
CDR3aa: CASTHRRIGGYTF
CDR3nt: TGTGCCAGCACCCATCGTCGAATCGGTGGCTACACCTTC

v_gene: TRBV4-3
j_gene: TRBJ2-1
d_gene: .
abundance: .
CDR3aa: CASSQDLTRLRYNEQFF
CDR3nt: TGCGCCAGCAGCCAAGATCTCACGCGACTACGATACAATGAGCAGTTCTTC

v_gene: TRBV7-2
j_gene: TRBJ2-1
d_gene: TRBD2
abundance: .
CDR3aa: CASSSSPLAGGGFF
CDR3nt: TGTGCCAGCAGTTCTTCCCCCCTAGCGGGAGGGGGGTTCTTC

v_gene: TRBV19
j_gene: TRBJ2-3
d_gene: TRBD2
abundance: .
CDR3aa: CASRGTSGRQGTDTQYF
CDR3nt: TGTGCCAGTAGAGGGACTAGCGGGAGACAGGGGACAGATACGCAGTATTTT

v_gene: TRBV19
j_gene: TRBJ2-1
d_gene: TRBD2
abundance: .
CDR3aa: CASSLQGLAGGQFF
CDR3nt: TGTGCCAGTAGTCTACAGGGACTAGCGGGAGGGCAGTTCTTC

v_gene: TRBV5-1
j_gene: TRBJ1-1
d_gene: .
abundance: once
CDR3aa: CASSLVGGTRRTEAFF
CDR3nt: TGCGCCAGCAGCTTGGTTGGGGGGACCAGGCGCACTGAAGCTTTCTTT

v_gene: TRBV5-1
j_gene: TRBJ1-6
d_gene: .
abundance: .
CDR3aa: CASSGSGTEGNSPLHF
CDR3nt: TGCGCCAGCAGCGGAAGCGGCACAGAGGGCAATTCACCCCTCCACTTT

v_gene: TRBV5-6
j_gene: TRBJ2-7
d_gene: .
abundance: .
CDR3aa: CASSLSFGLSGEQYF
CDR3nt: TGTGCCAGCAGCTTAAGCTTCGGGTTATCGGGGGAGCAGTACTTC

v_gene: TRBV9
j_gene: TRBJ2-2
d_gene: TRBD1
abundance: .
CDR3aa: CASSVSPMDRPNTGELFF
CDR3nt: TGTGCCAGCAGCGTAAGCCCTATGGACAGGCCGAACACCGGGGAGCTGTTTTTT

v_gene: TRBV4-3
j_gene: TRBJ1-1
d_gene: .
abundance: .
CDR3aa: CASSQDWRDTEAFF
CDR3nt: TGCGCCAGCAGCCAAGATTGGAGGGACACTGAAGCTTTCTTT

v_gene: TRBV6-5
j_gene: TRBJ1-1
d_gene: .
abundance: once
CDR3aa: CASSPLIAGNTEAFF
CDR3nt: TGTGCCAGCAGTCCACTCATCGCCGGGAACACTGAAGCTTTCTTT

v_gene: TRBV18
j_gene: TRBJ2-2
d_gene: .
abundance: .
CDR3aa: CASSPVGGPNTGELFF
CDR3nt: TGTGCCAGCTCACCAGTCGGGGGGCCGAACACCGGGGAGCTGTTTTTT

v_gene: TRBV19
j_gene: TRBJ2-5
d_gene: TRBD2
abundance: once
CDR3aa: CASSPQTSGSRSQYF
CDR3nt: TGTGCCAGTAGTCCCCAGACTAGCGGGAGTAGATCCCAGTACTTC

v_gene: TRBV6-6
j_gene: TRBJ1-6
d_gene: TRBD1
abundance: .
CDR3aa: CASSPGQPNSPLHF
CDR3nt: TGTGCCAGCAGCCCGGGACAGCCAAATTCACCCCTCCACTTT

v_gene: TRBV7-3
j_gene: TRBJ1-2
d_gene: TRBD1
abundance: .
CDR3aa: CASRQDRVGGYTF
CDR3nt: TGTGCCAGCAGGCAAGACAGGGTTGGTGGCTACACCTTC

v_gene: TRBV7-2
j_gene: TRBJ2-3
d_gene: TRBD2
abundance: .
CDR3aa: CASSFSAGGRGDTQYF
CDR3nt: TGTGCCAGCAGCTTCTCAGCGGGAGGGCGTGGAGATACGCAGTATTTT

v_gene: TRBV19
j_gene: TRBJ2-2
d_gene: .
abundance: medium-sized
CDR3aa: CASSILGAANTGELFF
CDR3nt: TGTGCCAGTAGTATTCTCGGAGCCGCGAACACCGGGGAGCTGTTTTTT

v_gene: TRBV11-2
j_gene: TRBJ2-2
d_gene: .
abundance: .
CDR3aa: CASNMRGLNTGELFF
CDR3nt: TGTGCCAGCAACATGCGTGGACTAAACACCGGGGAGCTGTTTTTT

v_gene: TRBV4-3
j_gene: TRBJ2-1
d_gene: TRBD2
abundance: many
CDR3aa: CASSQGTSGIQFF
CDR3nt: TGCGCCAGCAGCCAAGGGACTAGCGGGATACAGTTCTTC

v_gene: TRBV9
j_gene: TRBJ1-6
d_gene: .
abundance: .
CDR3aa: CASSGPSGSPLHF
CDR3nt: TGTGCCAGCAGCGGACCGTCGGGGTCACCCCTCCACTTT

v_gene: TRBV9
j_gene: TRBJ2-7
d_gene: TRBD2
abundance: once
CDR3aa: CASGGLANEQYF
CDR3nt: TGTGCCAGCGGGGGACTAGCTAACGAGCAGTACTTC

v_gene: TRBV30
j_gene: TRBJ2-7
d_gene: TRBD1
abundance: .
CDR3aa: CAWSIRGTGGWEQYF
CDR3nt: TGTGCCTGGTCCATTCGAGGGACAGGGGGTTGGGAGCAGTACTTC

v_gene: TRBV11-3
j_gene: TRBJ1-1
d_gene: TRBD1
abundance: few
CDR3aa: CASGRTGETEAFF
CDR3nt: TGTGCCAGCGGGAGGACAGGGGAGACTGAAGCTTTCTTT

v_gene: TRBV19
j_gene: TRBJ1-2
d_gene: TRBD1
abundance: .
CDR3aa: CASRTGGYGYTF
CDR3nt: TGTGCCAGTCGGACAGGGGGCTATGGCTACACCTTC

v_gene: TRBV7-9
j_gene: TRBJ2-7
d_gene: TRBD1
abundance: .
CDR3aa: CASSFGTGVYEQYF
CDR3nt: TGTGCCAGCAGCTTCGGGACAGGGGTCTACGAGCAGTACTTC

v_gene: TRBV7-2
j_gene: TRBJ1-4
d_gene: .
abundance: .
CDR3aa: CASSWGGFNEKLFF
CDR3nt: TGTGCCAGCAGCTGGGGGGGATTTAATGAAAAACTGTTTTTT

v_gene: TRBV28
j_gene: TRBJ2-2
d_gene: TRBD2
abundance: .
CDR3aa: CASSLALAGGNTGELFF
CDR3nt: TGTGCCAGCAGTTTGGCACTAGCGGGAGGGAACACCGGGGAGCTGTTTTTT

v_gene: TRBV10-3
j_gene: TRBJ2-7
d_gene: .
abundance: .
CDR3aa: CAISADFYEQYF
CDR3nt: TGTGCCATCAGTGCAGATTTCTACGAGCAGTACTTC

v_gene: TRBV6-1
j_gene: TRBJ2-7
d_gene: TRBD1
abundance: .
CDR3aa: CASSEGTGGSSSYEQYF
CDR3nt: TGTGCCAGCAGTGAAGGGACAGGGGGCTCGAGCTCCTACGAGCAGTACTTC

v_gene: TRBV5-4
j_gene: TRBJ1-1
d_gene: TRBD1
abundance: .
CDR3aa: CASSNRGGGTEAFF
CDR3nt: TGTGCCAGCAGCAACAGGGGAGGTGGCACTGAAGCTTTCTTT